Listed below are T cell receptor beta chains from one sample, sequenced in a study of response to subunit inactivated influenza vaccine. TCRdb passed the RT-PCR reads through MiXCR, listing each CDR3 protein once. The table records around 500,000 distinct CDR3 sequences, over 9.5% of them present only once. The sample here was PBMCs from blood, taken roughly 46 days after vaccination. The receptors stem from a man aged 45-60 years who received an inactivated influenza vaccine. CDR3s leave out the opening cysteine and the closing phenylalanine or tryptophan. Each record gives: clone size, V gene, CDR3 protein. Only some rows state a clone size, as once, few, many or a class for expanded clones.

many,TRBV12-3/TRBV12-4,ASRGPGRQY
many,TRBV12-3/TRBV12-4,ASTLGIRINNEQF
few,TRBV27,ASRLGTSGGNEQF
-,TRBV7-9,ASSARTGGSYEQY
few,TRBV12-3/TRBV12-4,ASSSSWTARIQPQH
many,TRBV12-3/TRBV12-4,ASSLTRVKGYT
-,TRBV2,ASSAIPGGSKYSNQPQH
-,TRBV29-1,SVEPRVGGYNEQF
-,TRBV7-8,ASSKTGTGGYNEQF
few,TRBV29-1,SVGRGGEYYEQY
-,TRBV10-3,AISTGTYGYT
few,TRBV20-1,SARDHGNRGWQY